This T cell receptor (beta chain) came from a study of beta chain features in type 1 diabetes. Across the study: Investigators examined more than 90 million sorted cells across all samples.

CD45RO/CCR7/CD25/CD127/CD95/CD27 separated CD4+ naive, central memory, regulatory and stem cell-like memory cells by sorting. Sorted populations all had greater than 95% purity. Expressed TCRB transcripts were sequenced, since all the RNA that had been isolated was reverse transcribed. The repertoire was sequenced with immunoSEQ multiplex PCR; TCRdb's copy has only in-frame clones and lacks some. This repertoire shows some 230,000 clones, over 9.5% found once; its top ten account for approximately 0.03%. This clone was detected only a few times. No antigen is known for it. General observations from the study: Sampled from patients, naive, central memory and Treg TCRB repertoires appeared more similar than those sampled from healthy donors.

This clonotype was obtained from a woman younger than 35 in good health. The specimen was naive CD4+ T cells from blood.

This CDR3 is CASSLEAGVVHEQYF. CDR3 sequence (DNA): TGCGCCAGCAGCTTGGAGGCAGGGGTCGTCCACGAGCAGTACTTC. The chain employs TRBV5-1 and TRBJ2-7, with D maybe TRBD1 (6 bases). The CDR3 loop spans 15 amino acids. Germline V gene sequence: CDR1 SGHRS, CDR2 YFSETQ. The V and J ends lost 0 bases and 5 bases respectively, with 15 bases between them.